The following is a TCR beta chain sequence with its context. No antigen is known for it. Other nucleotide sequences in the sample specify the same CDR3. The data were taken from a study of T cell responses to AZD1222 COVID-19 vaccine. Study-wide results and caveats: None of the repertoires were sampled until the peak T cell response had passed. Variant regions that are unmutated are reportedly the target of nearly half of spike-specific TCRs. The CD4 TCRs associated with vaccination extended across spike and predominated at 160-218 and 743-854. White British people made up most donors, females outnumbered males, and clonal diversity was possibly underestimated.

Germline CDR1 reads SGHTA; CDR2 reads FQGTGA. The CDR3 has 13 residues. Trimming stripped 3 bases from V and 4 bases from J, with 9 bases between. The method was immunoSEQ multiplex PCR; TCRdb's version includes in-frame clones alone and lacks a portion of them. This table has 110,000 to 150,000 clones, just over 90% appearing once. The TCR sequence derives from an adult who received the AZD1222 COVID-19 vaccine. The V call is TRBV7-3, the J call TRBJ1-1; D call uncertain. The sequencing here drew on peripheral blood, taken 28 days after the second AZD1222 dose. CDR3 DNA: TGTGCCAGCAGCTTGACCGGAAGCACTGAAGCTTTCTTT. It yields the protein CASSLTGSTEAFF.